These T cell receptor beta chains were read from a single sample in a study of identical twins. TCRdb recomputed calls from the 5' RACE reads with MiXCR, one row per CDR3 protein. The sample carries about 690,000 distinct CDR3 sequences, 5.5% to 7.5% recorded once. The sample was naive T cells sorted from blood. The receptors originated from a young man in good health. Each CDR3 is given with its conserved first and last residue. The D gene is left open where the match is weak. The size of a clone is reported for some rows only, either as once, few or many, or as a class for expanded clones.

d_gene: .; j_gene: TRBJ2-2; abundance: many; v_gene: TRBV20-1; CDR3aa: CSARVDPANTGELFF; CDR3nt: TGCAGTGCTAGAGTGGATCCCGCGAACACCGGGGAGCTGTTTTTT
d_gene: TRBD2; j_gene: TRBJ2-7; abundance: .; v_gene: TRBV3-1; CDR3aa: CASSQGLEAYEQYF; CDR3nt: TGTGCCAGCAGCCAGGGACTAGAAGCGTATGAGCAGTACTTC
d_gene: TRBD1; j_gene: TRBJ1-3; abundance: .; v_gene: TRBV11-2; CDR3aa: CASSKTGAGNTIYF; CDR3nt: TGTGCCAGCAGCAAGACAGGGGCTGGAAACACCATATATTTT
d_gene: .; j_gene: TRBJ2-1; abundance: few; v_gene: TRBV14; CDR3aa: CASSQDVELSYNEQFF; CDR3nt: TGTGCCAGCAGCCAAGATGTCGAGTTATCCTACAATGAGCAGTTCTTC
d_gene: .; j_gene: TRBJ2-3; abundance: many; v_gene: TRBV10-3; CDR3aa: CATNPQESYTDTQYF; CDR3nt: TGTGCCACCAACCCTCAGGAGTCCTACACAGATACGCAGTATTTT
d_gene: .; j_gene: TRBJ1-1; abundance: many; v_gene: TRBV7-2; CDR3aa: CASSPKVEAFF; CDR3nt: TGTGCCAGCAGCCCCAAAGTTGAAGCTTTCTTT
d_gene: .; j_gene: TRBJ1-1; abundance: few; v_gene: TRBV27; CDR3aa: CASRTNRDPQRATEAFF; CDR3nt: TGTGCCAGCAGAACGAACCGGGACCCACAGAGGGCCACTGAAGCTTTCTTT
d_gene: .; j_gene: TRBJ2-1; abundance: few; v_gene: TRBV18; CDR3aa: CASSPTGGLLSYNEQFF; CDR3nt: TGTGCCAGCTCACCAACCGGCGGCCTATTATCTTACAATGAGCAGTTCTTC
d_gene: .; j_gene: TRBJ1-4; abundance: many; v_gene: TRBV12-3/TRBV12-4; CDR3aa: CASSKTDSTNEKLFF; CDR3nt: TGTGCCAGCAGTAAAACAGATTCAACTAATGAAAAACTGTTTTTT
d_gene: .; j_gene: TRBJ2-2; abundance: few; v_gene: TRBV7-6; CDR3aa: CASSNTYSTSNTGELFF; CDR3nt: TGTGCCAGCAGCAATACCTACAGCACTTCAAACACCGGGGAGCTGTTTTTT
d_gene: TRBD1; j_gene: TRBJ1-2; abundance: few; v_gene: TRBV5-6; CDR3aa: CASSRTGTGTVFLSYGYTF; CDR3nt: TGTGCCAGCAGCAGAACCGGGACAGGGACAGTTTTTTTATCGTATGGCTACACCTTC
d_gene: TRBD1; j_gene: TRBJ2-5; abundance: .; v_gene: TRBV5-1; CDR3aa: CASSTGTVKETQYF; CDR3nt: TGCGCCAGCAGCACTGGGACAGTTAAAGAGACCCAGTACTTC
d_gene: .; j_gene: TRBJ2-3; abundance: many; v_gene: TRBV5-1; CDR3aa: CASTQGRISTDTQYF; CDR3nt: TGCGCCAGCACCCAAGGACGGATTAGCACAGATACGCAGTATTTT
d_gene: .; j_gene: TRBJ2-7; abundance: .; v_gene: TRBV27; CDR3aa: CASSPENYGTYEQYF; CDR3nt: TGTGCCAGCAGTCCCGAAAACTACGGGACCTACGAGCAGTACTTC
d_gene: .; j_gene: TRBJ1-5; abundance: many; v_gene: TRBV20-1; CDR3aa: CSASPGSSGNQPQHF; CDR3nt: TGCAGTGCTAGTCCGGGCTCGTCGGGCAATCAGCCCCAGCATTTT
d_gene: .; j_gene: TRBJ1-2; abundance: .; v_gene: TRBV29-1; CDR3aa: CSSTGLANYGYTF; CDR3nt: TGCAGCTCCACAGGGTTGGCTAACTATGGCTACACCTTC
d_gene: TRBD2; j_gene: TRBJ2-1; abundance: few; v_gene: TRBV2; CDR3aa: CASRDGTSGTYNEQFF; CDR3nt: TGTGCCAGCAGGGACGGGACTAGCGGGACTTACAATGAGCAGTTCTTC
d_gene: .; j_gene: TRBJ2-3; abundance: many; v_gene: TRBV29-1; CDR3aa: CSVEIGADTQYF; CDR3nt: TGCAGCGTTGAAATCGGGGCAGATACGCAGTATTTT
d_gene: TRBD2; j_gene: TRBJ2-1; abundance: .; v_gene: TRBV7-8; CDR3aa: CASSLRVAGTHNEQFF; CDR3nt: TGTGCCAGCAGCTTAAGGGTAGCGGGGACTCACAATGAGCAGTTCTTC
d_gene: TRBD2; j_gene: TRBJ2-7; abundance: many; v_gene: TRBV20-1; CDR3aa: CSAIPPRLAGALTYEQYF; CDR3nt: TGCAGTGCTATTCCCCCCCGACTAGCGGGAGCCCTAACCTACGAGCAGTACTTC
d_gene: TRBD1; j_gene: TRBJ1-2; abundance: many; v_gene: TRBV29-1; CDR3aa: CSVEEGTGANYGYTF; CDR3nt: TGCAGCGTTGAAGAAGGGACAGGGGCTAACTATGGCTACACCTTC
d_gene: .; j_gene: TRBJ1-5; abundance: .; v_gene: TRBV27; CDR3aa: CASSLERGRSQHF; CDR3nt: TGTGCCAGCAGTTTGGAGAGGGGGAGGTCCCAGCATTTT
d_gene: .; j_gene: TRBJ1-5; abundance: few; v_gene: TRBV25-1; CDR3aa: CASSEYGGGSQPQHF; CDR3nt: TGTGCCAGCAGTGAATACGGGGGGGGGAGTCAGCCCCAGCATTTT
d_gene: TRBD2; j_gene: TRBJ2-7; abundance: .; v_gene: TRBV28; CDR3aa: CATILAGGSYEQYF; CDR3nt: TGTGCCACCATCCTAGCGGGAGGCTCCTACGAGCAGTACTTC
d_gene: TRBD2; j_gene: TRBJ2-5; abundance: few; v_gene: TRBV30; CDR3aa: CAWSVGLAGAQTQYF; CDR3nt: TGTGCCTGGAGTGTAGGACTAGCGGGAGCACAGACCCAGTACTTC
d_gene: .; j_gene: TRBJ2-2; abundance: .; v_gene: TRBV13; CDR3aa: CASSLGLEDSNTGELFF; CDR3nt: TGTGCCAGCAGCTTAGGCCTGGAGGATTCGAACACCGGGGAGCTGTTTTTT
d_gene: TRBD2; j_gene: TRBJ2-1; abundance: few; v_gene: TRBV30; CDR3aa: CAWSRLARTMGRGEQFF; CDR3nt: TGTGCCTGGAGTAGATTAGCGCGAACGATGGGGAGGGGTGAGCAGTTCTTC
d_gene: TRBD1; j_gene: TRBJ1-1; abundance: many; v_gene: TRBV4-2; CDR3aa: CASSQGQGLNTEAFF; CDR3nt: TGTGCCAGCAGCCAGGGACAGGGCTTGAACACTGAAGCTTTCTTT
d_gene: TRBD1; j_gene: TRBJ2-1; abundance: .; v_gene: TRBV5-6; CDR3aa: CASSPGQELFYNEQFF; CDR3nt: TGTGCCAGCAGCCCAGGACAGGAGTTATTTTACAATGAGCAGTTCTTC
d_gene: .; j_gene: TRBJ2-4; abundance: .; v_gene: TRBV20-1; CDR3aa: CSAILPVAKNIQYF; CDR3nt: TGCAGTGCAATCCTCCCGGTAGCCAAAAACATTCAGTACTTC
d_gene: .; j_gene: TRBJ1-1; abundance: .; v_gene: TRBV5-1; CDR3aa: CASSLREIGAEAFF; CDR3nt: TGCGCCAGCAGCTTAAGGGAGATTGGGGCTGAAGCTTTCTTT
d_gene: TRBD1; j_gene: TRBJ2-7; abundance: .; v_gene: TRBV5-1; CDR3aa: CASSGGQGAGEQYF; CDR3nt: TGCGCCAGCAGCGGCGGACAGGGGGCCGGCGAGCAGTACTTC
d_gene: .; j_gene: TRBJ1-2; abundance: many; v_gene: TRBV5-1; CDR3aa: CASSGRSDSLWLGTF; CDR3nt: TGCGCCAGCAGTGGCAGATCAGACTCCCTATGGCTAGGGACCTTC
d_gene: TRBD1; j_gene: TRBJ2-5; abundance: many; v_gene: TRBV28; CDR3aa: CATTLTGGYEETQYF; CDR3nt: TGTGCCACCACTTTGACAGGGGGTTACGAAGAGACCCAGTACTTC
d_gene: .; j_gene: TRBJ2-3; abundance: many; v_gene: TRBV29-1; CDR3aa: CSVEGSTDTDTQYF; CDR3nt: TGCAGCGTTGAAGGTTCGACGGACACAGATACGCAGTATTTT
d_gene: .; j_gene: TRBJ1-6; abundance: few; v_gene: TRBV2; CDR3aa: CASSESQGNSPLHF; CDR3nt: TGTGCCAGCAGTGAATCGCAGGGCAATTCACCCCTCCACTTT
d_gene: TRBD2; j_gene: TRBJ2-2; abundance: many; v_gene: TRBV20-1; CDR3aa: CSARGAGRVAGELFF; CDR3nt: TGCAGTGCTAGAGGGGCCGGGAGGGTGGCCGGGGAGCTGTTTTTT
d_gene: .; j_gene: TRBJ2-3; abundance: .; v_gene: TRBV20-1; CDR3aa: CSARDSQDTQYF; CDR3nt: TGCAGTGCTAGAGATTCTCAAGATACGCAGTATTTT
d_gene: TRBD1; j_gene: TRBJ2-7; abundance: many; v_gene: TRBV12-3/TRBV12-4; CDR3aa: CASSLRQGVAYEQYF; CDR3nt: TGTGCCAGCAGTTTAAGGCAGGGGGTTGCCTACGAGCAGTACTTC
d_gene: TRBD2; j_gene: TRBJ2-3; abundance: many; v_gene: TRBV20-1; CDR3aa: CSASVQAGVSDTQYF; CDR3nt: TGCAGTGCTAGCGTGCAAGCGGGAGTTTCGGATACGCAGTATTTT
d_gene: .; j_gene: TRBJ1-1; abundance: .; v_gene: TRBV12-3/TRBV12-4; CDR3aa: CASTLRQGDKAFF; CDR3nt: TGTGCCAGCACCCTACGACAAGGGGATAAAGCTTTCTTT
d_gene: .; j_gene: TRBJ2-1; abundance: many; v_gene: TRBV25-1; CDR3aa: CASSELGQKQFF; CDR3nt: TGTGCCAGCAGTGAATTGGGCCAGAAGCAGTTCTTC
d_gene: TRBD1; j_gene: TRBJ1-6; abundance: .; v_gene: TRBV6-1; CDR3aa: CASSRGQGNRGESPLHF; CDR3nt: TGTGCCAGCAGCCGGGGACAGGGTAATCGTGGAGAATCACCCCTCCACTTT
d_gene: TRBD1; j_gene: TRBJ1-2; abundance: many; v_gene: TRBV12-3/TRBV12-4; CDR3aa: CASSRDRGNYGYTF; CDR3nt: TGTGCCAGCAGTCGCGACAGGGGTAACTATGGCTACACCTTC
d_gene: .; j_gene: TRBJ1-1; abundance: many; v_gene: TRBV20-1; CDR3aa: CSATRRVRNTEAFF; CDR3nt: TGCAGTGCAACCCGACGGGTAAGGAACACTGAAGCTTTCTTT
d_gene: TRBD2; j_gene: TRBJ2-2; abundance: .; v_gene: TRBV7-8; CDR3aa: CASSLVLAGGPGELFF; CDR3nt: TGTGCCAGCAGCTTAGTGCTAGCGGGAGGGCCCGGGGAGCTGTTTTTT
d_gene: .; j_gene: TRBJ1-5; abundance: few; v_gene: TRBV7-9; CDR3aa: CASSLGTVDSNQPQHF; CDR3nt: TGTGCCAGCAGCTTAGGGACGGTCGATAGCAATCAGCCCCAGCATTTT